Below, 8 T cell receptor beta chains from the same sample are listed, as sequenced in a study of shared clonotypes between healthy human individuals. Generated by immunoSEQ multiplex PCR, the TCRdb table keeps only in-frame clones and is missing some. The sample shows 950,000 to 1,300,000 clones, approximately 72% of them seen only once. The sequenced sample consisted of memory CD4+ T cells sorted from blood. The subset is: CD45RA-negative fraction. The receptor set was obtained from a man aged 18-30 years in good health.

This clone appeared once. A much larger clone differs by one base, so this may be a read error. The same CDR3 is also encoded by other DNA sequences in this sample. This chain connects TRBV7-2 to TRBJ2-7; D is perhaps TRBD2 (5 bases). Germline V gene data show CDR1 as SGHTA and CDR2 as FQGNSA. Deletions cut 1 base from V and 4 bases from J, with 11 bases between. CDR3 size: 14 residues. The CDR3 spells CASSLGGSAYEQYF. The CDR3 region has the DNA TGTGCCAGCAGCTTAGGTGGGAGCGCGTACGAGCAGTACTTC.

This clone has more than one count but fewer than ten. V is TRBV18 and J is TRBJ1-1; a weak D match, TRBD1 (6 bases). This CDR3 spans 13 amino acids. V was trimmed by 3 bases and J by 4 bases, leaving 9 bases between them. Per the germline V gene, CDR1 is KGHSH and CDR2 is LQKENI. In DNA form, the CDR3 reads TGTGCCAGCTCACCTACACAGGGCACTGAAGCTTTCTTT. Protein product: CASSPTQGTEAFF. The full variable domain, completed using reference TRBV18 and TRBJ1-1, is NAGVMQNPRHLVRRRGQEARLRCSPMKGHSHVYWYRQLPEEGLKFMVYLQKENIIDESGMPKERFSAEFPKEGPSILRIQQVVRGDSAAYFCASSPTQGTEAFFGQGTRLTVV.

CDR3 residues: CASSLGDTMGYTF. DNA of the CDR3: TGCGCCAGCAGCTTGGGAGATACTATGGGCTACACCTTC. This sequence joins TRBV5-1 and TRBJ1-2; D remains unclear. The CDR3 is 13 amino acids. V lost 0 bases and J 8 bases, leaving 11 bases between the germline ends. Germline assignment: CDR1 SGHRS and CDR2 YFSETQ. The full variable domain, with the rest looked up from reference TRBV5-1 and TRBJ1-2, is KAGVTQTPRYLIKTRGQQVTLSCSPISGHRSVSWYQQTPGQGLQFLFEYFSETQRNKGNFPGRFSGRQFSNSRSEMNVSTLELGDSALYLCASSLGDTMGYTFGSGTRLTVV.

The chain employs TRBV19 and TRBJ2-5; D remains unclear. Trimming took off 6 bases at V and 2 bases at J, with 13 bases between the two ends. Germline V lookup: CDR1 LNHDA, CDR2 SQIVND (reference sequence). The CDR3 loop spans 14 amino acids. The CDR3 is CASRGNIKQETQYF. The CDR3 DNA follows: TGTGCCAGTAGGGGAAACATAAAGCAAGAGACCCAGTACTTC.

The J gene is TRBJ2-5, the V gene TRBV11-2; TRBD2 matches 10 bases. There are 15 residues in the CDR3. Germline CDR1 and CDR2: SGHAT and FQNNGV. V shed 4 bases and J 2 bases; nucleotides not matched to a gene: 4. The CDR3 protein is CASSSPLAGQETQYF. The CDR3 nucleotides read TGTGCCAGCAGCTCGCCACTAGCGGGGCAAGAGACCCAGTACTTC.

In this sample, this clone turned up many times. V usage is TRBV7-2 and J usage is TRBJ2-2; a possible D gene is TRBD2 (6 bases). The V and J ends lost 7 bases and 4 bases respectively, with 16 bases between them. Germline V CDR1 and CDR2: SGHTA, FQGNSA. The CDR3 extends over 15 amino acids. CDR3 coding DNA: TGTGCCAGCACTAAAGGGGAGGCGGGCACCGGGGAGCTGTTTTTT. This sequence encodes CASTKGEAGTGELFF.

The chain recombines TRBV7-9 with TRBJ1-4, with D uncertain. The CDR3 covers 14 residues. Germline CDR1 is SEHNR and CDR2 is FQNEAQ (reference sequence). With 2 bases removed from V and 5 bases from J, the gap between germline ends came to 9 bases. The CDR3 region is CASSLRTLNEKLFF. CDR3 DNA: TGTGCCAGCAGCTTAAGGACTCTCAATGAAAAACTGTTTTTT.

The chain joins TRBV2 to TRBJ2-5, with 10 bases that match TRBD2. The V segment lost 5 bases and the J segment 7 bases; nucleotides outside the gene matches: 13. From germline, CDR1 is SNHLY and CDR2 FYNNEI. CDR3 length: 16 amino acids. The CDR3: CASSSAPVASGGTQYF. The CDR3 DNA follows: TGTGCCAGCAGTTCAGCCCCCGTGGCTAGCGGGGGGACCCAGTACTTC.